The following is a T cell receptor beta chain sequence with its context. Its target is unknown. After constant-region reverse-primer amplification, full-length variable regions underwent semi-nested PCR with Nested Universal Primer A. Via MiXCR, TCRdb re-called the 5' RACE reads, giving one row per CDR3 protein. The data hold 45,000 to 70,000 distinct CDR3 sequences, with more than 25% observed a single time. Germline V gene data show CDR1 as SGHTA and CDR2 as FQGTGA. The CDR3 is made up of 15 amino acids. The V gene lost 4 bases and the J gene lost 7 bases, with 19 bases spanning the gap. Study results and limitations: Greatest tumor Treg TCR overlap was with tumor naive CD4+ cells. The TCR gene usage of tumor memory CD4+ T cells clustered together with blood and lymph node memory CD4+ cells and with lymph node naive CD4+ cells.

The chain employs TRBV7-3 and TRBJ1-1; D unclear. Material: tumor-infiltrating memory CD4+ T cells sorted from the breast tumor. This sample's subset: memory CD4+ T cells, CD4+CD45RO+CD25-. The source is a female donor with breast cancer. DNA of the CDR3: TGTGCCAGCAGCTCCTCAGGAGCCAATACATATGAAGCTTTCTTT. Protein product: CASSSSGANTYEAFF.